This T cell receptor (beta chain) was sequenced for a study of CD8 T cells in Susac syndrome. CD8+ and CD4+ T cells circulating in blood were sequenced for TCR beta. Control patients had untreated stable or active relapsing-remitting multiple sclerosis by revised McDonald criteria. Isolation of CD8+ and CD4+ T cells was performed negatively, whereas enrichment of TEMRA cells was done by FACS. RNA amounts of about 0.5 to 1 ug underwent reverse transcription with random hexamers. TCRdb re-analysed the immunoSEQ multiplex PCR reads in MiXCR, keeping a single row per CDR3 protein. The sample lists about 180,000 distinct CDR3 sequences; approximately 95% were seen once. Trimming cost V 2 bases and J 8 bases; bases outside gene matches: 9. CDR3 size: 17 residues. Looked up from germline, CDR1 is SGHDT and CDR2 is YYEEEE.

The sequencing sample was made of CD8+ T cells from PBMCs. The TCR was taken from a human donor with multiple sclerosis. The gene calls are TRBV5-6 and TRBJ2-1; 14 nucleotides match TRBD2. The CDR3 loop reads CASSFGTSGSIGDEQFF. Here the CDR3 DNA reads TGTGCCAGCAGCTTCGGGACTAGCGGGAGTATTGGGGATGAGCAGTTCTTC.